The next 20 T cell receptor beta chains were all read from a single sample in a study of cytomegalovirus exposure and HLA in healthy donors. The PCR made use of 60 Vbeta and 13 Jbeta primers. Clones were sequenced by immunoSEQ multiplex PCR, and TCRdb holds only the in-frame ones, with some missing. The table for this sample gives approximately 140,000 clones. Sequenced: PBMCs. The source is a woman in her fifties or sixties in good health and CMV-seronegative.

This rearrangement joins TRBV5-1 to TRBJ1-4, with D unclear. Deletions cut 0 bases from V and 5 bases from J, with 8 bases between. The CDR3 consists of 14 residues. Germline V CDR1 and CDR2: SGHRS, YFSETQ. The CDR3 DNA is TGCGCCAGCAGCTTGGGGGCGGGGAATGAAAAACTGTTTTTT. The encoded protein is CASSLGAGNEKLFF.

The V call is TRBV2, the J call TRBJ1-2; possible D gene TRBD1, 5 bases. With 3 bases removed from V and 7 bases from J, the gap between germline ends came to 18 bases. The CDR3 length is 15 residues. Germline-derived CDR1 and CDR2 are SNHLY and FYNNEI. Written as DNA, the CDR3 is TGTGCCAGCAGTGAGCGTTCAGGGATGCCTCGTGGCTACACCTTC. Its translation: CASSERSGMPRGYTF.

This chain connects TRBV7-2 to TRBJ1-4; maybe TRBD1 (5 bases). Germline V CDR1 and CDR2: SGHTA, FQGNSA. V lost 5 bases, J lost 10 bases, and 20 bases lay in between. The CDR3 totals 15 residues. This CDR3 is CASSPTGTAAAKLFF. The CDR3 bases are TGTGCCAGCAGCCCCACCGGGACTGCTGCCGCAAAACTGTTTTTT.

V usage is TRBV6-5 and J usage is TRBJ2-7; possible D gene TRBD1, 6 bases. CDR3 length: 15 residues. V was clipped by 0 bases and J by 4 bases, with 13 bases between them. The germline V gene has CDR1 MNHEY and CDR2 SVGAGI. In DNA form, the CDR3 reads TGTGCCAGCAGTTACTCAGTACAGGGAACTTACGAGCAGTACTTC. The encoded protein is CASSYSVQGTYEQYF.

The J gene is TRBJ2-7, the V gene TRBV4-3; 7 bases are a match to TRBD1. CDR1 is LGHNA and CDR2 is YSLEER in the germline V gene. V was pared by 1 base and J by 3 bases, with 6 bases of the junction left unmatched. The CDR3 contains 15 residues. The CDR3 sequence: CASSQVLSGGYEQYF. The CDR3, as DNA: TGCGCCAGCAGCCAAGTCTTGTCAGGGGGCTACGAGCAGTACTTC.

The rearrangement uses TRBV4-1 and TRBJ2-1; weak D call: TRBD1 (6 bases). This CDR3 spans 17 amino acids. Germline V gives CDR1 MGHRA, CDR2 YSYEKL. Trimming pared 1 base from V and 4 bases from J, leaving 17 bases between. The CDR3 nucleotides read TGCGCCAGCAGCCAAGGGCCACAAGGACAGAGATACAATGAGCAGTTCTTC. The encoded protein is CASSQGPQGQRYNEQFF.

V is TRBV1 and J is TRBJ2-1; the tabulated D call, TRBD2, remains unverified against the DNA. TRBV1 is deemed a pseudogene. CDR3 length: 19 amino acids. The CDR3 loop is CTSSQRTLGTSGGGDEQFF. The CDR3, as DNA: TGCACCAGCAGCCAGAGGACCCTAGGGACTAGCGGGGGGGGCGATGAGCAGTTCTTC.

The rearrangement uses TRBV7-8 and TRBJ1-5, with 8 positions matching TRBD1. V lost 2 bases and J lost 1; bases outside the gene matches: 4. The CDR3 totals 16 residues. From germline, CDR1 is SGHVS and CDR2 FQNEAQ. As DNA, the CDR3 is TGTGCCAGCAGCTTACTGGACAGGGCAAGCAATCAGCCCCAGCATTTT. Encoded protein: CASSLLDRASNQPQHF.

This chain uses TRBV13 with TRBJ2-7; D gene unclear. The germline V gene has CDR1 PRHDT and CDR2 FYEKMQ (reference sequence). V was shortened by 5 bases and J by 4 bases, with 12 bases between the two germline ends. The CDR3 is made up of 13 amino acids. CDR3 residues: CASSPPDFYEQYF. The CDR3 nucleotides are TGTGCCAGCAGCCCCCCAGACTTTTACGAGCAGTACTTC.

The rearrangement links TRBV5-1 to TRBJ2-7; no firm D call. This CDR3 comprises 12 residues. The germline CDR1 and CDR2 sequences are SGHRS and YFSETQ. The germline V and J ends were trimmed by 4 bases and 2 bases, with 7 bases remaining between them. The chain's CDR3 is CASSADTYEQYF. The CDR3 region has the DNA TGCGCCAGCAGCGCTGACACCTACGAGCAGTACTTC.

The genes are TRBV6-5 and TRBJ2-5; the D gene is possibly TRBD1 (6 bases). Between the trimmed V and J ends, which lost 3 bases and 1 base, there was a span of 9 bases. The CDR3 spans 14 residues. The germline CDR1 and CDR2 sequences are MNHEY and SVGAGI. The CDR3 coding sequence is TGTGCCAGCAGTTATCGGGACATCCAAGAGACCCAGTACTTC. As protein: CASSYRDIQETQYF.

The chain joins TRBV2 to TRBJ2-5; TRBD1 might be the D (6 bases). Trimming cost V 6 bases and J 2 bases, with 16 bases left between them. The CDR3 runs to 15 residues. Germline V gene data show CDR1 as SNHLY and CDR2 as FYNNEI. DNA for the CDR3: TGTGCCAGCAGACTACAGGGTCTGGGACAAGAGACCCAGTACTTC. Protein product: CASRLQGLGQETQYF.

CDR3 in amino acids: CASSQDRLATTDTQYF. As DNA, the CDR3 is TGCGCCAGCAGCCAAGATCGGCTAGCAACCACAGATACGCAGTATTTT. The chain combines TRBV4-1 with TRBJ2-3; possible D gene TRBD2, 5 bases. The length of the CDR3 is 16 residues. Germline CDR1 MGHRA, CDR2 YSYEKL. Trimming cost V 0 bases and J 2 bases, with 12 bases left between them.

The gene calls are TRBV4-2 and TRBJ2-2; a possible D gene is TRBD1 (7 bases). This CDR3 is 15 amino acids long. Trimming left V 5 bases short and J 4 bases short, with 14 bases between. CDR1 LGHNA and CDR2 YNFKEQ come from the germline V gene. The CDR3 nucleotides are TGTGCCAGCAGCGAGGGGGCGGGAATCACCGGGGAGCTGTTTTTT. Translation gives CASSEGAGITGELFF.

The rearrangement uses TRBV4-1 and TRBJ2-3; TRBD1 is a possible D gene (5 bases). Germline V gene sequence: CDR1 MGHRA, CDR2 YSYEKL. CDR3 length equals 16 residues. The V gene lost 1 base and the J gene lost 4 bases, with 15 bases spanning the gap. CDR3 nucleotide sequence: TGCGCCAGCAGCCAAGGGGCTAGTAAGGGGTCAGATACGCAGTATTTT. It codes for CASSQGASKGSDTQYF.

The J gene is TRBJ1-1, the V gene TRBV14; no clear D gene. There are 13 residues in the CDR3. In germline, CDR1 is SGHDN, CDR2 FVKESK. Trimming removed 4 bases at V and 0 bases at J, with 6 bases between. The CDR3, as DNA: TGTGCCAGCAGCCCTATGATGAACACTGAAGCTTTCTTT. Translating gives CASSPMMNTEAFF.

This chain connects TRBV9 to TRBJ1-3, with D hard to call. The V and J ends lost 3 bases and 0 bases respectively, with 16 bases between them. Germline V gives CDR1 SGDLS, CDR2 YYNGEE. The CDR3 consists of 17 residues. CDR3 sequence (DNA): TGTGCCAGCAGCGATCGGGAGGGTAGGATCTCTGGAAACACCATATATTTT. As protein: CASSDREGRISGNTIYF. Looking up the rest from reference TRBV9 and TRBJ1-3 gives the full variable domain: DSGVTQTPKHLITATGQRVTLRCSPRSGDLSVYWYQQSLDQGLQFLIQYYNGEERAKGNILERFSAQQFPDLHSELNLSSLELGDSALYFCASSDREGRISGNTIYFGEGSWLTVV.

V is TRBV28 and J is TRBJ1-1; 12 nucleotides align to TRBD1. CDR1 and CDR2 (germline): MDHEN, SYDVKM. The CDR3 is made up of 15 amino acids. V shed 5 bases and J 3 bases; nucleotides not matched to a gene: 4. The CDR3 DNA is TGTGCCAGCAGTACCGGGACAGGGGGCCACACTGAAGCTTTCTTT. Protein product: CASSTGTGGHTEAFF.

This chain uses TRBV5-4 with TRBJ1-1; 11 bases fit TRBD1. This CDR3 is 14 amino acids long. With 4 bases clipped from V and 4 bases from J, the junction kept 3 bases outside the gene matches. Looked up from germline, CDR1 is SGHNT and CDR2 is YYREEE (reference sequence). DNA for the CDR3: TGTGCCAGCAGCCCAGGACAGGGGGCCACTGAAGCTTTCTTT. Its protein product is CASSPGQGATEAFF.

The gene calls are TRBV30 and TRBJ1-2; the D is unclear. V was shortened by 0 bases and J by 5 bases, with 7 bases between the two germline ends. The CDR3 length is 12 residues. Germline loops: CDR1 GTSNPN, CDR2 SVGIG (reference sequence). Here the CDR3 DNA reads TGTGCCTGGAGTGTGGCGGCTTATGGCTACACCTTC. Protein: CAWSVAAYGYTF.